The TCR beta chain described here comes from a study of cytomegalovirus exposure and HLA in healthy donors (dated by TCRdb to 2017 to 2019). About the study as a whole: According to a later analysis, one platform produced both the 110 or so validation repertoires and the 700 or so repertoires of the first cohort. The study aimed to test whether signatures of past pathogen exposure could be identified by cataloging public T cell receptors. Along with the approximately 670-subject first cohort, a separate validation cohort of about 110 different subjects was used. To predict cytomegalovirus infection status, the study combined high-throughput TCR immunosequencing, statistical association of individual TCRs with disease status, and machine learning.

From the cysteine through the phenylalanine, the CDR3 covers 14 amino acids. The kept DNA is CDR3 alone, 42 bases in frame from the first base. Sequences MRHNA (CDR1) and SNTAGT (CDR2) are obtained from the germline V gene. Germline trimming amounts to 6 bases on V and 4 bases on J, with 3 as the count of junction bases outside the gene matches. General findings and caveats noted by the study authors: The authors suggested that the approach could potentially be generalized to other disease states and immunological phenotypes. In the study, approximately 160 TCR beta chains were listed as associated with cytomegalovirus. Three of the identified cytomegalovirus-associated TCR beta chains were confirmed in vitro to be specific for cytomegalovirus antigens. Subsequent analysis determined that TCRs grouped into clusters in the first cohort also showed a tendency toward co-occurrence across the roughly 120 validation repertoires, and about 93% of cluster scores exceeded 0. The classifier was reported to diagnose cytomegalovirus status with high specificity and sensitivity in both the original cohort and the validation cohort. Most TCR sequences were observed very rarely across donors, whereas some public TCRs were present in many individuals. All 120 or so repertoires were used to score co-occurrence in the validation cohort in a later analysis, because that analysis had no HLA typing for the cohort.

In the case of this clone: Its antigen has not been determined. The record has no base qualities; no much larger clone is one base away.

Libraries were prepared through the immunoSEQ multiplex PCR assay. The authors' analysis ran thus. A statistical classification framework was built for diagnosing cytomegalovirus status from the catalog of TCR beta chain sequences. TCRdb re-hosts the immuneACCESS table, in-frame sequences only. Its copies lack some clones; in the studies checked, an unresolved V gene accounts for under half of them, and the cause for the rest is not known. That table furnishes V, J and clone size, whereas the DNA furnished D and trimming. The sample table shows 90,000 to 100,000 clones, and around 90% are seen once. Roughly 3.9% of the sample comes from the top ten. Donors formed part of the validation cohort, which comprised over a hundred subjects and was distinct from the first cohort of some 700 subjects.

The sequence is built from TRBV6-4 and TRBJ2-3, with 11 central nucleotides matching TRBD2. The sample was PBMCs. This receptor was obtained from a woman aged 25 to 45 in good health and CMV-seronegative. The CDR3 sequence is CASRLAGDSDTQYF. The DNA sequence follows: TGTGCCAGCAGACTAGCGGGGGACTCAGATACGCAGTATTTT.